This is a list of T cell receptor beta chains from one sample in a study of Tregs in tolerant kidney transplant recipients. The table came from immunoSEQ multiplex PCR; TCRdb's copy has only in-frame clones and leaves some out. The table has some 50,000 clones, around 90% seen once. Specimen: CD8+ T cells from blood (PBMCs), collected 12 months after the transplant. These receptors came from a human patient who received a combined kidney and bone marrow transplant. The T cells may partly be graft donor cells. Each CDR3 is given with its conserved first and last residue. D genes are given only for firm matches. Size values are once, few and many counts, or a class for expanded clones, and some rows have none.

v_call: TRBV28; clone_size: -; d_call: TRBD1; j_call: TRBJ2-7; cdr3_nt: TGTGCCAGCAGTTTATGGGGGACAGGGGGACACGAGCAGTACTTC; cdr3_aa: CASSLWGTGGHEQYF
v_call: TRBV4-3; clone_size: -; d_call: TRBD2; j_call: TRBJ2-1; cdr3_nt: TGCGCCAGCAGCCAAGATTCGGGGGGGCTTGGGAATGAGCAGTTCTTC; cdr3_aa: CASSQDSGGLGNEQFF
v_call: TRBV7-9; clone_size: -; d_call: TRBD2; j_call: TRBJ2-5; cdr3_nt: TGTGCCAGCAGTGACTTGGGGGGGCAAGAGACCCAGTACTTC; cdr3_aa: CASSDLGGQETQYF
v_call: TRBV27; clone_size: -; d_call: TRBD2; j_call: TRBJ2-2; cdr3_nt: TGTGCCAGCAGCCTAGCGGGAGTCTTCGGGGAGCTGTTTTTT; cdr3_aa: CASSLAGVFGELFF
v_call: TRBV6-5; clone_size: -; d_call: -; j_call: TRBJ2-7; cdr3_nt: TGTGCCAGCAGTTACGGACAATCCTACGAGCAGTACTTC; cdr3_aa: CASSYGQSYEQYF
v_call: TRBV4-1; clone_size: -; d_call: TRBD1; j_call: TRBJ1-4; cdr3_nt: TGCGCCAGCAGCCCGACAGGGGCGGCCTTTAATGAAAAACTGTTTTTT; cdr3_aa: CASSPTGAAFNEKLFF
v_call: TRBV5-6; clone_size: -; d_call: TRBD1; j_call: TRBJ2-7; cdr3_nt: TGTGCCAGCAGCTTGGGGACAGGGCATTACGAGCAGTACTTC; cdr3_aa: CASSLGTGHYEQYF
v_call: TRBV19; clone_size: -; d_call: -; j_call: TRBJ2-7; cdr3_nt: TGTGCCAGTAGTATAGGTCTACGGGGCTACGAGCAGTACTTC; cdr3_aa: CASSIGLRGYEQYF
v_call: TRBV7-9; clone_size: -; d_call: -; j_call: TRBJ2-3; cdr3_nt: TGTGCCAGCAGTCTTATATTGGATACGCAGTATTTT; cdr3_aa: CASSLILDTQYF
v_call: TRBV9; clone_size: -; d_call: -; j_call: TRBJ2-7; cdr3_nt: TGTGCCAGCAGCGTAGGGGCAGGGAAGACGTACGAGCAGTACTTC; cdr3_aa: CASSVGAGKTYEQYF
v_call: TRBV6-6; clone_size: -; d_call: TRBD1; j_call: TRBJ2-2; cdr3_nt: TGTGCCAGCAGTTACATACAGGGGCACACCGGGGAGCTGTTTTTT; cdr3_aa: CASSYIQGHTGELFF
v_call: TRBV18; clone_size: -; d_call: TRBD1; j_call: TRBJ2-1; cdr3_nt: TGTGCCAGCTCGCGGACAGGGCCTAAGAGCATCCCTAGGTCCTACAATGAGCAGTTCTTC; cdr3_aa: CASSRTGPKSIPRSYNEQFF
v_call: TRBV7-6; clone_size: -; d_call: -; j_call: TRBJ2-1; cdr3_nt: TGTGCCAGCAGCTTAGCGGGGCCAGTTTTCTCCTACAATGAGCAGTTCTTC; cdr3_aa: CASSLAGPVFSYNEQFF
v_call: TRBV19; clone_size: -; d_call: TRBD1; j_call: TRBJ2-7; cdr3_nt: TGTGCCAGTAGTATGGCAGGGGGCCTGTACGAGCAGTACTTC; cdr3_aa: CASSMAGGLYEQYF
v_call: TRBV27; clone_size: -; d_call: TRBD2; j_call: TRBJ2-5; cdr3_nt: TGTGCCAGCAGTTCCGAACCTAGCGGGCAAGAGACCCAGTACTTC; cdr3_aa: CASSSEPSGQETQYF
v_call: TRBV5-1; clone_size: -; d_call: TRBD1; j_call: TRBJ2-7; cdr3_nt: TGCGCCAGCAGCCCCGGACAGGGGGTCTACGAGCAGTACTTC; cdr3_aa: CASSPGQGVYEQYF
v_call: TRBV19; clone_size: -; d_call: TRBD1; j_call: TRBJ2-1; cdr3_nt: TGTGCCAGCCGCCCCGGGACAGGGGGAGGGGGCTTTTACAATGAGCAGTTCTTC; cdr3_aa: CASRPGTGGGGFYNEQFF
v_call: TRBV18; clone_size: -; d_call: -; j_call: TRBJ1-5; cdr3_nt: TGTGCCAGCTCACTCGGAGATCTGCGGAATCAGCCCCAGCATTTT; cdr3_aa: CASSLGDLRNQPQHF
v_call: TRBV15; clone_size: -; d_call: TRBD1; j_call: TRBJ1-1; cdr3_nt: TGTGCCACCAGCAGAAGCAGGGGGTGGACTGAAGCTTTCTTT; cdr3_aa: CATSRSRGWTEAFF
v_call: TRBV7-9; clone_size: -; d_call: -; j_call: TRBJ2-1; cdr3_nt: TGTGCCAGCAGCCCCGAGCCCTACAATGAGCAGTTCTTC; cdr3_aa: CASSPEPYNEQFF
v_call: TRBV11-2; clone_size: -; d_call: -; j_call: TRBJ2-1; cdr3_nt: TGTGCCAGCAGCTTAAAACAGGGTTACAATGAGCAGTTCTTC; cdr3_aa: CASSLKQGYNEQFF
v_call: TRBV2; clone_size: -; d_call: TRBD2; j_call: TRBJ2-1; cdr3_nt: TGTGCCAGCAGTGAGGGACTAGCGGATAAGCAGTTCTTC; cdr3_aa: CASSEGLADKQFF
v_call: TRBV30; clone_size: -; d_call: -; j_call: TRBJ1-4; cdr3_nt: TGTGCCTGGAGTGACCGAGGCTACGGGGCAACTAATGAAAAACTGTTTTTT; cdr3_aa: CAWSDRGYGATNEKLFF
v_call: TRBV13; clone_size: -; d_call: TRBD1; j_call: TRBJ2-1; cdr3_nt: TGTGCCAGCAGCAATGGTCCCGGGACAGGGTACAATGAGCAGTTCTTC; cdr3_aa: CASSNGPGTGYNEQFF
v_call: TRBV27; clone_size: -; d_call: -; j_call: TRBJ2-7; cdr3_nt: TGTGCCAGCAGTCGGGACATCCCCTACGAGCAGTACTTC; cdr3_aa: CASSRDIPYEQYF
v_call: TRBV4-1; clone_size: -; d_call: TRBD1; j_call: TRBJ2-1; cdr3_nt: TGCGCCAGCAGCCAAGAACCGGGACAGGAGACCTACAATGAGCAGTTCTTC; cdr3_aa: CASSQEPGQETYNEQFF
v_call: TRBV5-1; clone_size: once; d_call: -; j_call: TRBJ2-3; cdr3_nt: TGCGCCAGCGGGGGGACAGCGGGCACAGATACGCAGTATTTT; cdr3_aa: CASGGTAGTDTQYF
v_call: TRBV30; clone_size: -; d_call: TRBD1; j_call: TRBJ1-1; cdr3_nt: TGTGCCTGGAGTGTCTCGACAGGGCTAGCTTTCTTT; cdr3_aa: CAWSVSTGLAFF
v_call: TRBV7-9; clone_size: -; d_call: -; j_call: TRBJ1-2; cdr3_nt: TGTGCCAGCAGCTTATTGGGCCCTAACTATGGCTACACCTTC; cdr3_aa: CASSLLGPNYGYTF
v_call: TRBV7-6; clone_size: -; d_call: -; j_call: TRBJ2-1; cdr3_nt: TGTGCCAGCAGCATTACTGCAGAGCAGTTCTTC; cdr3_aa: CASSITAEQFF
v_call: TRBV7-9; clone_size: -; d_call: -; j_call: TRBJ2-7; cdr3_nt: TGTGCCAGCAGCTCCTACCCCGTCCTTTCCTACGAGCAGTACTTC; cdr3_aa: CASSSYPVLSYEQYF
v_call: TRBV27; clone_size: -; d_call: TRBD1; j_call: TRBJ2-7; cdr3_nt: TGTGCCAGCAGTTTCCTCGGCATAGGGGGCAACGAGCAGTACTTC; cdr3_aa: CASSFLGIGGNEQYF
v_call: TRBV11-2; clone_size: -; d_call: -; j_call: TRBJ2-4; cdr3_nt: TGTGCCAGCAGCTTAACAGGGCCAGGGTCCCCCAAAAACATTCAGTACTTC; cdr3_aa: CASSLTGPGSPKNIQYF
v_call: TRBV5-4; clone_size: once; d_call: -; j_call: TRBJ1-2; cdr3_nt: TGTGCCAGCAGCAGTATCTACAGGGATCTGGCTAACTATGGCTACACCTTC; cdr3_aa: CASSSIYRDLANYGYTF
v_call: TRBV7-9; clone_size: -; d_call: -; j_call: TRBJ2-7; cdr3_nt: TGTGCCAGCAGCTTCTCCGCAGAATACGAGCAGTACTTC; cdr3_aa: CASSFSAEYEQYF
v_call: TRBV7-8; clone_size: once; d_call: TRBD1; j_call: TRBJ2-7; cdr3_nt: TGTGCCAGCAGCGCTAGACAACCGGGACAGGGGGAGTACGAGCAGTACTTC; cdr3_aa: CASSARQPGQGEYEQYF
v_call: TRBV6-5; clone_size: -; d_call: -; j_call: TRBJ1-2; cdr3_nt: TGTGCCACCCCAACAGGGTTGGGCTACACCTTC; cdr3_aa: CATPTGLGYTF
v_call: TRBV5-1; clone_size: -; d_call: TRBD1; j_call: TRBJ2-7; cdr3_nt: TGCGCCAGCAGCGCCGGGACAGGGGGGAACTACGAGCAGTACTTC; cdr3_aa: CASSAGTGGNYEQYF
v_call: TRBV11-2; clone_size: -; d_call: -; j_call: TRBJ2-1; cdr3_nt: TGTGCCAGCAGCTTGGCGGGAATCCTCGATGAGCAGTTCTTC; cdr3_aa: CASSLAGILDEQFF
v_call: TRBV20-1; clone_size: once; d_call: -; j_call: TRBJ1-1; cdr3_nt: TGCAGACCTAGGAACACTGAAGCTTTCTTT; cdr3_aa: CRPRNTEAFF
v_call: TRBV4-1; clone_size: once; d_call: -; j_call: TRBJ2-5; cdr3_nt: TGCGCCAGCAGCCAAGCTCGTTACCAAGAGACCCAGTACTTC; cdr3_aa: CASSQARYQETQYF
v_call: TRBV23-1; clone_size: -; d_call: TRBD1; j_call: TRBJ1-1; cdr3_nt: TGCGCCAGCACCCTGGACAGGGCGGTTACTGAAGCTTTCTTT; cdr3_aa: CASTLDRAVTEAFF
v_call: TRBV6-5; clone_size: -; d_call: -; j_call: TRBJ1-2; cdr3_nt: TGTGCCAGCAGTTACTCGGGCGAGAAAACCTATGGCTACACCTTC; cdr3_aa: CASSYSGEKTYGYTF
v_call: TRBV9; clone_size: -; d_call: TRBD2; j_call: TRBJ2-5; cdr3_nt: TGTGCCAGCAGCGTAGGTAATAGCGGGGGTGTGGAGACCCAGTACTTC; cdr3_aa: CASSVGNSGGVETQYF
v_call: TRBV9; clone_size: -; d_call: TRBD2; j_call: TRBJ2-5; cdr3_nt: TGTGCCAGCAGCGTAGAGGGGGGACTAGCGGGGACTGGGACCCAGTACTTC; cdr3_aa: CASSVEGGLAGTGTQYF
v_call: TRBV27; clone_size: -; d_call: -; j_call: TRBJ2-7; cdr3_nt: TGTGCCTCCCGGGACAACGGCTACGAGCAGTACTTC; cdr3_aa: CASRDNGYEQYF
v_call: TRBV27; clone_size: -; d_call: -; j_call: TRBJ1-5; cdr3_nt: TGTGCCAGCAGTTATTCAATTTATCAGCCCCAGCATTTT; cdr3_aa: CASSYSIYQPQHF
v_call: TRBV13; clone_size: few; d_call: TRBD1; j_call: TRBJ2-2; cdr3_nt: TGTGCCAGCAGCCCCCTCACAGGGGGTTTAGCCACCGGGGAGCTGTTTTTT; cdr3_aa: CASSPLTGGLATGELFF
v_call: TRBV7-6; clone_size: -; d_call: -; j_call: TRBJ1-2; cdr3_nt: TGTGCCAGCAGCTTACGGGGGGTGGACGGCTACACCTTC; cdr3_aa: CASSLRGVDGYTF
v_call: TRBV4-1; clone_size: -; d_call: -; j_call: TRBJ1-5; cdr3_nt: TGCGCCAGCAGCCACCCAGGGACTGTCCTCAATCAGCCCCAGCATTTT; cdr3_aa: CASSHPGTVLNQPQHF
v_call: TRBV5-8; clone_size: -; d_call: -; j_call: TRBJ2-5; cdr3_nt: TGTGCCAGCAGCTTGGGGCGGTCCACCCTCGAGACCCAGTACTTC; cdr3_aa: CASSLGRSTLETQYF
v_call: TRBV28; clone_size: -; d_call: -; j_call: TRBJ1-1; cdr3_nt: TGTGCCAGCACCCCCCGAGCAGGGAAGAACACTGAAGCTTTCTTT; cdr3_aa: CASTPRAGKNTEAFF
v_call: TRBV13; clone_size: -; d_call: TRBD2; j_call: TRBJ2-2; cdr3_nt: TGTGCCAGCAGCTCCCGCGGGGGAGGTAACGGGGAGCTGTTTTTT; cdr3_aa: CASSSRGGGNGELFF
v_call: TRBV5-6; clone_size: -; d_call: -; j_call: TRBJ1-6; cdr3_nt: TGTGCCAGCAGCGAGGGTGGGAGTTCACCCCTCCACTTT; cdr3_aa: CASSEGGSSPLHF
v_call: TRBV28; clone_size: few; d_call: -; j_call: TRBJ1-3; cdr3_nt: TGTGCCAGCAGTTTTTCAGGTTCTGGAAACACCATATATTTT; cdr3_aa: CASSFSGSGNTIYF
v_call: TRBV29-1; clone_size: -; d_call: TRBD1; j_call: TRBJ1-1; cdr3_nt: TGCAGCGCTTGGGGACAGACAAAAGGGAACACTGAAGCTTTCTTT; cdr3_aa: CSAWGQTKGNTEAFF
v_call: TRBV12-2; clone_size: -; d_call: -; j_call: TRBJ2-3; cdr3_nt: TGTGCAAGTCGCTTAAGGAGGGATACGCAGTATTTT; cdr3_aa: CASRLRRDTQYF
v_call: TRBV14; clone_size: -; d_call: TRBD1; j_call: TRBJ1-3; cdr3_nt: TGTGCCAGCAGCATACAGGGGGTCGACACCATATATTTT; cdr3_aa: CASSIQGVDTIYF
v_call: TRBV9; clone_size: -; d_call: TRBD1; j_call: TRBJ1-5; cdr3_nt: TGTGCCAGCAGCGTAGAAGGGGGCAGGCAGCCCCAGCATTTT; cdr3_aa: CASSVEGGRQPQHF
v_call: TRBV11-2; clone_size: -; d_call: -; j_call: TRBJ1-2; cdr3_nt: TGTGCCAGCAGCTCGTTCCAAGCCAGGGATCTGAGAGGCTACACCTTC; cdr3_aa: CASSSFQARDLRGYTF